The 8 T cell receptor beta chains below come from one sample, sequenced in a study of OX40 agonist ivuxolimab in advanced cancers. The assay was immunoSEQ multiplex PCR, and TCRdb's table has in-frame clones only and misses some. The sample holds more than 65,000 clones, around 85% seen once. The input for sequencing was CD4+ or CD8+ T cells sorted from blood, taken in a trial of the OX40 agonist ivuxolimab. Every receptor here comes from an adult with an advanced solid tumor such as melanoma, head and neck, liver or kidney cancer.

This clone was seen a single time. The chain is built from TRBV6-1 and TRBJ1-5, with a tentative D call TRBD1 (6 bases). Germline assignment: CDR1 MNHNS and CDR2 SASEGT. V lost 7 bases and J 6 bases, leaving 13 bases between the germline ends. CDR3 length: 13 residues. The CDR3 region is CASTGAHIQPQHF. The CDR3 DNA is TGTGCCAGCACAGGGGCGCATATTCAGCCCCAGCATTTT.

In this sample, this clone turned up a few times. The V gene is TRBV5-5, the J gene TRBJ2-7, with TRBD2 as a possible D gene (7 bases). The CDR3 length is 17 residues. Trimming pared 4 bases from V and 2 bases from J, leaving 22 bases between. Germline lookup yields CDR1 SGHKS and CDR2 YYEKEE (reference sequence). Written as DNA, the CDR3 is TGTGCCAGCAGCCCAACATACGGGGGGCAGGTCGCCTACGAGCAGTACTTC. This codes for CASSPTYGGQVAYEQYF.

This chain connects TRBV28 to TRBJ1-3, with 7 bases fitting TRBD1. CDR3 size: 17 residues. V trimming: 2 bases; J trimming: 0 bases; junction bases outside the gene matches: 7. The V gene's germline CDR1 is MDHEN and CDR2 SYDVKM. CDR3: CASSLPGQLYSGNTIYF. The CDR3 DNA reads as TGTGCCAGCAGTTTACCGGGACAGCTTTACTCTGGAAACACCATATATTTT.

This chain links TRBV10-3 with TRBJ1-1; a weak D match, TRBD1 (5 bases). The CDR3 totals 13 residues. Trimming took off 11 bases at V and 1 base at J, with 14 bases between the two ends. CDR1 and CDR2 from the germline V gene are ENHRY and SYGVKD. Written as DNA, the CDR3 is TGTGCCTTCAAGGGGCAGGGGAACACTGAAGCTTTCTTT. The encoded protein is CAFKGQGNTEAFF.

The V call is TRBV13, the J call TRBJ1-2, with D hard to call. From germline, CDR1 is PRHDT and CDR2 FYEKMQ (reference sequence). This CDR3 has 15 amino acids. The V end lost 5 bases, the J end lost 8 bases, and 21 bases lay between the germline ends. CDR3 nucleotide sequence: TGTGCCAGCAGCCCCTCAGCATTCGGGTCTGAGGGCTACACCTTC. This sequence encodes CASSPSAFGSEGYTF.

This clone appeared once. This sequence joins TRBV5-1 and TRBJ2-3; 7 bases are a match to TRBD2. The CDR3 length is 16 residues. V was pared by 0 bases and J by 2 bases, with 6 bases of the junction left unmatched. Germline V CDR1 and CDR2: SGHRS, YFSETQ. The CDR3 loop is CASSLGDYLVTDTQYF. The CDR3 DNA follows: TGCGCCAGCAGCTTGGGGGACTACCTCGTCACAGATACGCAGTATTTT.

The V call is TRBV6-5, the J call TRBJ2-3, with TRBD2 identical over 8 bases. Germline trimming cut 6 bases from V and 2 bases from J; bases unmatched to any gene: 7. The CDR3 extends over 15 amino acids. Germline loops: CDR1 MNHEY, CDR2 SVGAGI. The CDR3 DNA reads TGTGCCAGCAGCAGTAGCGGGACCCCCACAGATACGCAGTATTTT. This codes for CASSSSGTPTDTQYF.

The rearrangement uses TRBV7-2 and TRBJ1-1, with TRBD1 as a possible D gene (5 bases). Trimming left V 9 bases short and J 1 base short, with 12 bases between. Germline CDR1 is SGHTA and CDR2 is FQGNSA. The CDR3 loop spans 13 amino acids. The CDR3 loop reads CASLGTANTEAFF. The DNA of the CDR3 is TGTGCCAGTTTAGGGACGGCGAACACTGAAGCTTTCTTT.